This T cell receptor beta chain was captured by sequencing in a study of PD-1 blockade in mismatch repair-deficient tumors. Data came from immunoSEQ multiplex PCR; TCRdb stores just in-frame clones and leaves some out. The repertoire holds some 130,000 clones, with 85% to 90% as singletons. CDR3 length: 16 amino acids. The V end lost 5 bases, the J end lost 2 bases, and 18 bases lay between the germline ends. The V gene's germline CDR1 is LNHDA and CDR2 SQIVND (reference sequence). This sequence was found in an adult with mismatch repair-deficient cancer. The rearrangement links TRBV19 to TRBJ2-5; D perhaps matches TRBD1 (5 bases). Sequencing used peripheral blood, obtained 70 to 72 weeks after starting pembrolizumab. The CDR3 DNA is TGTGCCAGTAGTGATAATTCAGGGTCATGGCAAGAGACCCAGTACTTC. Protein product: CASSDNSGSWQETQYF.